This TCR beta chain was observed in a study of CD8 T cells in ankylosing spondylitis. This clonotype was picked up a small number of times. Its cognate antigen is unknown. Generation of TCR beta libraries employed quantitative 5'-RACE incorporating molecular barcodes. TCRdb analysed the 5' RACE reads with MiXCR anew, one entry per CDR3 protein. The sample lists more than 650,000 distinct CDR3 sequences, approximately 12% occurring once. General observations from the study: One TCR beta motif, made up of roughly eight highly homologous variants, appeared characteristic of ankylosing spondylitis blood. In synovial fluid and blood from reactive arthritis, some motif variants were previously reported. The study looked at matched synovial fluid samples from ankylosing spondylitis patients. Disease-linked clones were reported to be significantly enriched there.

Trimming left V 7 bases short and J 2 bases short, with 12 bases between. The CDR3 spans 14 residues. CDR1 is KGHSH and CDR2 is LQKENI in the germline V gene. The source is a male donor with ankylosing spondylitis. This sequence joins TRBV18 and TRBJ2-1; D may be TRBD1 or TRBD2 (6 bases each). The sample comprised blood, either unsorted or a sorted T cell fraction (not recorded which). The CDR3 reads CASFEGEAYNEQFF. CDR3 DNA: TGTGCCAGCTTCGAGGGGGAGGCCTACAATGAGCAGTTCTTC.